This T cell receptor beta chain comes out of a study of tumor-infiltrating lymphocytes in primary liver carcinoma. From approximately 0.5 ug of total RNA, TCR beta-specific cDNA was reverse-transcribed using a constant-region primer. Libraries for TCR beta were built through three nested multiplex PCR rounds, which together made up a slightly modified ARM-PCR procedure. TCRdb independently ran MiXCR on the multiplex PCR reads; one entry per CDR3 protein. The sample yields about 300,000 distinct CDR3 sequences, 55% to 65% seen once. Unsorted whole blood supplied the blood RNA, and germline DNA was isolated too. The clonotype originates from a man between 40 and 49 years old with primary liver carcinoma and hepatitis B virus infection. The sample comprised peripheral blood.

For the CDR3, the DNA is TGTGCCAGCAGTGATGGGGGAAACTTACACCAAGAGACCCAGTACTTC. It specifies CASSDGGNLHQETQYF. This chain links TRBV25-1 with TRBJ2-5, with D perhaps TRBD1 or TRBD2 (5 bases each). Germline V gene data show CDR1 as MGHDK and CDR2 as SYGVNS. The CDR3 loop spans 16 amino acids. The germline V and J ends were trimmed by 3 bases and 0 bases, with 14 bases remaining between them. The variable domain in full, with the rest retrieved from reference TRBV25-1 and TRBJ2-5, is EADIYQTPRYLVIGTGKKITLECSQTMGHDKMYWYQQDPGMELHLIHYSYGVNSTEKGDLSSESTVSRIRTEHFPLTLESARPSHTSQYLCASSDGGNLHQETQYFGPGTRLLVL.